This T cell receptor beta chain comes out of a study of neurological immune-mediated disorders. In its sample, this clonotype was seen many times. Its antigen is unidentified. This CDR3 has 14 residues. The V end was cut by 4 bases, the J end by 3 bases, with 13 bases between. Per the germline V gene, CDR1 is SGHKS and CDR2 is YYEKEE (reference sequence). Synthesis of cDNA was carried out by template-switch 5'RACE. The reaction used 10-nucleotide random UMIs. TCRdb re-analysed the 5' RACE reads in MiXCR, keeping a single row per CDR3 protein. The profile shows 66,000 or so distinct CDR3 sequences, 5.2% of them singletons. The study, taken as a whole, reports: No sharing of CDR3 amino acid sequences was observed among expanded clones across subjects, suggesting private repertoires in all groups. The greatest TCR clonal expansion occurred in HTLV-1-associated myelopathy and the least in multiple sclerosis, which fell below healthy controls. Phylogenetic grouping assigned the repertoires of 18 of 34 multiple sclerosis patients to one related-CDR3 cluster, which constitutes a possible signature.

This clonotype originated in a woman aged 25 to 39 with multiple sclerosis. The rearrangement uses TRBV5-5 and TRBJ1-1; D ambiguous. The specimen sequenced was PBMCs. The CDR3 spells CASSARVADTEAFF. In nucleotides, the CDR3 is TGTGCCAGCAGCGCGCGTGTAGCGGACACTGAAGCTTTCTTT.